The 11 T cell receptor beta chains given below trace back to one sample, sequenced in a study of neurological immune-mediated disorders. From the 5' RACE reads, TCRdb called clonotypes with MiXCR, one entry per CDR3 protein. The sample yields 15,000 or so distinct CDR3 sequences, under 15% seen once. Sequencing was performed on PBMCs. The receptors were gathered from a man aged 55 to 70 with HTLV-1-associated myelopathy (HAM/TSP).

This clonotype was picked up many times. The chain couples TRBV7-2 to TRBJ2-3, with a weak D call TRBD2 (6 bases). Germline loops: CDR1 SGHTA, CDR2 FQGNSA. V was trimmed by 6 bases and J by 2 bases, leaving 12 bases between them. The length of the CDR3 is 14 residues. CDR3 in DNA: TGTGCCAGCAGGCCAGGCGGGGCCACAGATACGCAGTATTTT. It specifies CASRPGGATDTQYF.

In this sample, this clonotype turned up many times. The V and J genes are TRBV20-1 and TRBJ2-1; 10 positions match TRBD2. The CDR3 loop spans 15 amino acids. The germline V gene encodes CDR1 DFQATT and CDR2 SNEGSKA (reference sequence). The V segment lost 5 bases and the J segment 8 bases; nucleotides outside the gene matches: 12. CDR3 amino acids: CSALPLSGGADEQFF. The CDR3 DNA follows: TGCAGTGCTCTCCCCCTCAGCGGGGGGGCCGATGAGCAGTTCTTC.

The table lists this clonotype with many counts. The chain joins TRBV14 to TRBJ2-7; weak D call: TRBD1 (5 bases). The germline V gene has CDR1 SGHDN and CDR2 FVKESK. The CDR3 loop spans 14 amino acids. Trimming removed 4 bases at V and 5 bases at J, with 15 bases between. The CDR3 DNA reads TGTGCCAGCAGCCCCCTGTTAGGGGCCGACGAGCAGTACTTC. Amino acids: CASSPLLGADEQYF.

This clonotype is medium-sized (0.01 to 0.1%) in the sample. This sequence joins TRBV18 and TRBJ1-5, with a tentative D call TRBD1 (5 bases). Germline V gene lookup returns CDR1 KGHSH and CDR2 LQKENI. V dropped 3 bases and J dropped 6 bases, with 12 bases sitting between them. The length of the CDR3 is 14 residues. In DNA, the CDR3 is TGTGCCAGCTCACCTGACTCAGGGAGTCAGCCCCAGCATTTT. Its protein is CASSPDSGSQPQHF.

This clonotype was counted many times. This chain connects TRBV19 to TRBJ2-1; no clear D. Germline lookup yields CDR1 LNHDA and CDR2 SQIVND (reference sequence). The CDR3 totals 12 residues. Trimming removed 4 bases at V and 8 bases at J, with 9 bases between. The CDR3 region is CASSTLIDEQFF. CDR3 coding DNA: TGTGCCAGTAGTACCCTTATCGATGAGCAGTTCTTC.

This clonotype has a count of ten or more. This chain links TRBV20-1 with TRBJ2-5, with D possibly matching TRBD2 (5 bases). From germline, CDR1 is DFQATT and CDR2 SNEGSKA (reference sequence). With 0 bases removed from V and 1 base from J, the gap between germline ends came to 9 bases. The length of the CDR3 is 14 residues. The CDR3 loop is CSARDWTVQETQYF. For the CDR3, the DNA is TGCAGTGCTAGAGACTGGACTGTCCAAGAGACCCAGTACTTC.

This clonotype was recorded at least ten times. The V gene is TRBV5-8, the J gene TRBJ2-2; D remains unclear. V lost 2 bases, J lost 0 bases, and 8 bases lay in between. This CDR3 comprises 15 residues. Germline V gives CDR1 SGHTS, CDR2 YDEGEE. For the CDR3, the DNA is TGTGCCAGCAGCTTTGTGCAAACGAACACCGGGGAGCTGTTTTTT. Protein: CASSFVQTNTGELFF.

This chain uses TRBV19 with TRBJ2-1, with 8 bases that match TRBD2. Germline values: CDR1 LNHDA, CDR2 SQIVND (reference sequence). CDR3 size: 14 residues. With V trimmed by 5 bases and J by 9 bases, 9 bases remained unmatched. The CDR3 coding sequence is TGTGCCAGTAGTGGCCCGGGAGGGCGGGGTGAGCAGTTCTTC. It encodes CASSGPGGRGEQFF. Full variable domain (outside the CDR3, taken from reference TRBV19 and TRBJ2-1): DGGITQSPKYLFRKEGQNVTLSCEQNLNHDAMYWYRQDPGQGLRLIYYSQIVNDFQKGDIAEGYSVSREKKESFPLTVTSAQKNPTAFYLCASSGPGGRGEQFFGPGTRLTVL.

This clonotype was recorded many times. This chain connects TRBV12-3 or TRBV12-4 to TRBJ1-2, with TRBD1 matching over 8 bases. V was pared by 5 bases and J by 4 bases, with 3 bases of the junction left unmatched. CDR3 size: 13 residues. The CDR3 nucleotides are TGTGCCAGCAGTCCCGGGACAGGCTATGGCTACACCTTC. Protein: CASSPGTGYGYTF.

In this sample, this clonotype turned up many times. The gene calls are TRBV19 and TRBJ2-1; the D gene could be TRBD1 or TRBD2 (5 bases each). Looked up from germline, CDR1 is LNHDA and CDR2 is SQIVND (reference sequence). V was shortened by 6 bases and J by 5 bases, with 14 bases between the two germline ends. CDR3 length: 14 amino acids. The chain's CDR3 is CASSLGAANNEQFF. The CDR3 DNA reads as TGTGCCAGTAGCCTCGGGGCGGCGAACAATGAGCAGTTCTTC.

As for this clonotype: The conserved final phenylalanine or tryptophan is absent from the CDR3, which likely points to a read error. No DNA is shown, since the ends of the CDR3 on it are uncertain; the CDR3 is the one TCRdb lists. CDR3 sequence: CASSPGSSGGAHEQIL. This rearrangement joins TRBV11-2 to TRBJ2-1; the table's D call of TRBD2 was not tested on the DNA. The germline gives CDR1 SGHAT, CDR2 FQNNGV. From its first to its last residue, the CDR3 has 16 amino acids.